This TCR beta chain originates from a study of blood T cell repertoires in COVID-19. The overall study: Sites across the United States, Italy and Spain contributed samples from acute and convalescent COVID-19. The cDNA or gDNA used as material had been derived from T cells, B-cell-depleted T cells, or PBMCs.

There are a few counts of this clone. As processed by the authors: Reference gene primer amplification gave estimated nucleated cell counts. Assay used: immunoSEQ multiplex PCR; TCRdb lists only in-frame clones, some missing. V, J and clone size are those of that table, while D and trimming were read from the DNA. Of 200,000 to 250,000 clones in the sample, around 87% are singletons; the top ten hold approximately 7.2%. Germline loops: CDR1 KGHSH, CDR2 LQKENI. V lost 0 bases and J lost 0; bases outside the gene matches: 10. The CDR3 has 18 amino acids. This chain joins TRBV18 and TRBJ1-1, with 7 bases aligning to TRBD1. The sequence derives from a woman aged 70-85 years with active or convalescent COVID-19. Sequences were obtained from peripheral blood. Here the CDR3 reads CASSPPGRTGLMNTEAFF. The CDR3 DNA sequence: TGTGCCAGCTCACCACCGGGGAGGACAGGACTTATGAACACTGAAGCTTTCTTT.